Reported below is one T cell receptor (beta chain). This table comes from immunoSEQ multiplex PCR, and its TCRdb copy is limited to in-frame clones, with some not included. The sample comprises some 1,700 clones, 77% of which are singletons, and around a third rests with the top ten. These data come from a study of graft-versus-host responses after intestinal transplantation. Study-wide context: Multivisceral, liver-intestinal, or isolated intestinal transplants were performed in recipients.

This CDR3 region has 14 residues. CDR1 MNHEY and CDR2 SVGAGI come from the germline V gene. The ends lost 6 bases at V and 4 bases at J; junction bases unmatched: 3. Graft tissue was processed to release intraepithelial and lamina propria lymphocytes. This material consisted of ileum tissue, taken approximately 540 days after transplant. This sequence originates from a human patient who received an intestinal transplant, so some T cells may come from the graft donor. This chain links TRBV6-5 with TRBJ2-5; 12 bases agree with TRBD2. This chain's CDR3 is CASRAGLAGETQYF. CDR3 sequence (DNA): TGTGCCAGCAGGGCGGGACTAGCGGGAGAGACCCAGTACTTC.